The rows below give T cell receptor beta chains drawn from one sample of a study of T cells in Graves' hyperthyroidism and ophthalmopathy. TCRdb analysed the multiplex PCR reads with MiXCR anew, one entry per CDR3 protein. The sample contains about 590,000 distinct CDR3 sequences, 14% of which appear only once. Sequenced sample: blood. These receptors were taken from a woman under 30 with Graves' ophthalmopathy. Both conserved end residues are part of each CDR3. A D gene is named only where the DNA matches it firmly. Not every row has a clone size; where given, it reads once, few, many or a size class.

clone size	J gene	V gene	D gene	CDR3 DNA	CDR3 protein
many	TRBJ2-7	TRBV2	.	TGTGCCAGCGAGACAGGCTTCTCCTACGAGCAGTACTTC	CASETGFSYEQYF
.	TRBJ2-5	TRBV20-1	TRBD2	TGCAGTGCTAGAGTTGCTGGACTAGCGGGGAGGTCGGGGGAGACCCAGTACTTC	CSARVAGLAGRSGETQYF
few	TRBJ1-1	TRBV4-1	.	TGCGCCAGCAGCCAAGCCCTCAAATACACTGAAGCTTTCTTT	CASSQALKYTEAFF
.	TRBJ1-1	TRBV5-6	TRBD1	TGTGCCAGCAGCTTGGGGCCGCCGACAGGGGGCGCGACTGAAGCTTTCTTT	CASSLGPPTGGATEAFF
many	TRBJ2-1	TRBV19	.	TGTGCCAGTAGTATGGGCCGTAAGGGGGGACCCTACAATGAGCAGTTCTTC	CASSMGRKGGPYNEQFF
.	TRBJ1-1	TRBV7-6	.	TGTGCCAGCAGCCCTGACGGAGACACTGAAGCTTTCTTT	CASSPDGDTEAFF
many	TRBJ2-2	TRBV6-5	TRBD1	TGTGCCAGCAGTTATCGGGCAATTAGGACAGGACCTAACACCGGGGAGCTGTTTTTT	CASSYRAIRTGPNTGELFF
.	TRBJ2-2	TRBV4-1	.	TGCGCCAGCAGTCACGGGGAGGTCCTAACCGGGGAGCTGTTTTTT	CASSHGEVLTGELFF
few	TRBJ1-4	TRBV20-1	.	TGCAGTGCTAGAGGGACAGTCAATGAAAAACTGTTTTTT	CSARGTVNEKLFF
many	TRBJ2-2	TRBV28	TRBD1	TGTGCCAGCATGAATGGACAGGGGGCAGCGGGGGAGCTGTTTTTT	CASMNGQGAAGELFF
many	TRBJ2-1	TRBV6-1	TRBD2	TGTGCCAGCAGTTGGGCCAGAGCGGGAGGTTCCTACAATGAGCAGTTCTTC	CASSWARAGGSYNEQFF
many	TRBJ2-3	TRBV10-3	.	TGTGCCATCAGTGGTGGCCTTGGCACAGATACGCAGTATTTT	CAISGGLGTDTQYF
.	TRBJ2-7	TRBV11-2	.	TGTGCCAGCAGTTTTGAAAGGGATCCCTACGAGCAGTACTTC	CASSFERDPYEQYF
many	TRBJ2-1	TRBV7-8	TRBD1	TGTGCCAGCAGCCGCATAGGGGGCGGTGTCGATGAGCAGTTCTTC	CASSRIGGGVDEQFF
many	TRBJ1-5	TRBV6-2/TRBV6-3	TRBD1	TGTGCCAGCACACCCGGGGACAGGCTAAATCAGCCCCAGCATTTT	CASTPGDRLNQPQHF
many	TRBJ2-2	TRBV2	.	TGTGCCAGCAGTGCTTGGCGGGACACCGGGGAGCTGTTTTTT	CASSAWRDTGELFF
many	TRBJ2-2	TRBV24-1	.	TGTGCCACCAGTGATTTTGCGGCCGTAAATTGGCGGCCTAACACCGGGGAGCTGTTTTTT	CATSDFAAVNWRPNTGELFF
.	TRBJ2-1	TRBV7-9	.	TGTGCCAGCAGCTTACTAGTGGGCTACAATGAGCAGTTCTTC	CASSLLVGYNEQFF
.	TRBJ1-5	TRBV10-3	.	TGTGCCATCAGTGGGTCGAAAGATAGCAATCAGCCCCAGCATTTT	CAISGSKDSNQPQHF
many	TRBJ1-1	TRBV28	.	TGTGCCAGCAGTTTAAGTTATGAGTACGTCGCAACTGAAGCTTTCTTT	CASSLSYEYVATEAFF
.	TRBJ2-1	TRBV6-1	TRBD2	TGTGCCAGCATCAGACTAGCGTTCAATGAGCAGTTCTTC	CASIRLAFNEQFF
many	TRBJ1-5	TRBV20-1	TRBD1	TGCAGTGCCGTTTCGCGGACAGGGGGAAATCAGCCCCAGCATTTT	CSAVSRTGGNQPQHF
.	TRBJ2-4	TRBV18	.	TGTGCCAGCTCACCTCTTGGGATCCATGTAGCCAAAAACATTCAGTACTTC	CASSPLGIHVAKNIQYF
many	TRBJ1-1	TRBV27	.	TGTGCCAGCAGTTCCAGTTTGAAAACTTTCTTT	CASSSSLKTFF
few	TRBJ2-7	TRBV15	.	TGTGCCACCAGCAGAGATCCGGCAGAGATCCTCTACGAGCAGTACTTC	CATSRDPAEILYEQYF
many	TRBJ2-3	TRBV12-3/TRBV12-4	.	TGTGCCAGCAGTTCGGCCGGGGATGACACAGATACGCAGTATTTT	CASSSAGDDTDTQYF
many	TRBJ2-3	TRBV29-1	.	TGCAGCGTTGGTCCCCCAGATACGCAGTATTTT	CSVGPPDTQYF
many	TRBJ2-3	TRBV7-2	.	TGTGCCAGCAGCGTAAATCTTCTTCGAGCGGTCACAGATACGCAGTATTTT	CASSVNLLRAVTDTQYF
.	TRBJ2-6	TRBV24-1	.	TGTGCCACCAGTGATCGCGAGGGGTCTGGGGCCAACGTCCTGACTTTC	CATSDREGSGANVLTF
.	TRBJ2-2	TRBV2	.	TGTGCCAGCAGTGCCACAAGTTCCGGGGAGCTGTTTTTT	CASSATSSGELFF
many	TRBJ2-5	TRBV11-2	TRBD2	TGTGCCAGCAGCTTCAGCGCCTGGGGTAGCGGGAGGGGAACCCAAGAGACCCAGTACTTC	CASSFSAWGSGRGTQETQYF
few	TRBJ2-6	TRBV9	.	TGTGCCAGCAGCATTCCGGAGAGGGGTGGGGCCAACGTCCTGACTTTC	CASSIPERGGANVLTF
many	TRBJ1-5	TRBV24-1	TRBD1	TGTGCCACCAGTGGAGACAGGGAGCTCAGCAATCAGCCCCAGCATTTT	CATSGDRELSNQPQHF
many	TRBJ1-1	TRBV5-5	.	TGTGCCAGCAGCTCTACAGTCGGTCGAGGCAGGGGAGTCACTGAAGCTTTCTTT	CASSSTVGRGRGVTEAFF
few	TRBJ2-1	TRBV4-1	.	TGCGCCAGCAGCCAGGAAAGGAGGGGGCGTTACAATGAGCAGTTCTTC	CASSQERRGRYNEQFF
many	TRBJ2-7	TRBV28	.	TGTGCCAGCAGTTTAGGCGGGACAGTCGTATACGAGCAGTACTTC	CASSLGGTVVYEQYF
many	TRBJ1-5	TRBV6-1	TRBD1	TGTGCCAGCACCGTAGGGACAGACAATCAGCCCCAGCATTTT	CASTVGTDNQPQHF
many	TRBJ2-1	TRBV24-1	.	TGTGCCACCAGTGATGACTCCGAGGCCATCTACAATGAGCAGTTCTTC	CATSDDSEAIYNEQFF
many	TRBJ2-6	TRBV6-1	.	TGTGCCACCCTCGTGGAGTCTGGGGCCAACGTCCTGACTTTC	CATLVESGANVLTF
few	TRBJ1-3	TRBV9	.	TGTGCCAGCAGCCCCCTGGGGCGGAACCCCGGAAACACCATATATTTT	CASSPLGRNPGNTIYF
.	TRBJ1-3	TRBV11-1	.	TGTGCCAGCAGCTTAGTGAGGGACATGGGAAACACCATATATTTT	CASSLVRDMGNTIYF
.	TRBJ1-4	TRBV5-1	.	TGCGCCAGCAGCTTGGGAGTTGCAACTAATGAAAAACTGTTTTTT	CASSLGVATNEKLFF
many	TRBJ2-5	TRBV10-3	TRBD2	TGTGCCATCGGGCGGGAGGGCCGGCAAGAGACCCAGTACTTC	CAIGREGRQETQYF
.	TRBJ2-3	TRBV20-1	TRBD2	TGCAGTGCTAGGTTTGCTAGCGGGAGAGGAGATACGCAGTATTTT	CSARFASGRGDTQYF
many	TRBJ1-2	TRBV7-9	TRBD1	TGTGCCAGCAGCCTAACAGGGGGCGACTATGGCTACACCTTC	CASSLTGGDYGYTF
many	TRBJ2-1	TRBV28	TRBD1	TGTGCCAGCAGACCTACCGGACAGGGGGCGGATGAGCAGTTCTTC	CASRPTGQGADEQFF